One and the same sample provided the 7 T cell receptor beta chains below, sequenced in a study of cytomegalovirus exposure and HLA in healthy donors. Primers for the PCR totalled 60 Vbeta and 13 Jbeta. Generated by immunoSEQ multiplex PCR, the TCRdb table keeps only in-frame clones and is missing some. The sample comprises about 190,000 clones, around four fifths of which are singletons, and around 3% rests with the top ten. Source material: PBMCs. The source is a woman between 45 and 65 years old in good health and CMV-seropositive.

The chain carries TRBV29-1 and TRBJ2-5; 10 bases map to TRBD1. The junction had 5 bases not matched to a gene; V was cut back by 3 bases and J by 7 bases. Germline CDR1 reads SQVTM; CDR2 reads ANQGSEA. The CDR3 totals 13 residues. The DNA of the CDR3 is TGCAGCGTTGAGGGACAGGGGACGGGGACCCAGTACTTC. It codes for CSVEGQGTGTQYF. Using reference TRBV29-1 and TRBJ2-5 for the parts outside the CDR3, the full variable domain is SAVISQKPSRDICQRGTSLTIQCQVDSQVTMMFWYRQQPGQSLTLIATANQGSEATYESGFVIDKFPISRPNLTFSTLTVSNMSPEDSSIYLCSVEGQGTGTQYFGPGTRLLVL.

In DNA form, the CDR3 reads TGCGCCAGCAGCCCACCGAGGTTAGCGGGGCAGGGAGATACGCAGTATTTT. Its protein is CASSPPRLAGQGDTQYF. The chain links TRBV5-1 to TRBJ2-3; 8 bases match TRBD2. The V and J ends lost 4 bases and 5 bases, in that order; junction bases with no gene match: 15. This CDR3 is built from 17 residues. The germline CDR1 and CDR2 sequences are SGHRS and YFSETQ. Using reference TRBV5-1 and TRBJ2-3 for the parts outside the CDR3, the full variable domain is KAGVTQTPRYLIKTRGQQVTLSCSPISGHRSVSWYQQTPGQGLQFLFEYFSETQRNKGNFPGRFSGRQFSNSRSEMNVSTLELGDSALYLCASSPPRLAGQGDTQYFGPGTRLTVL.

The chain links TRBV2 to TRBJ2-3; 7 bases line up with TRBD1. Looked up from germline, CDR1 is SNHLY and CDR2 is FYNNEI. This CDR3 contains 14 residues. J lost 0 bases, V lost 7 bases, and 4 bases had no gene match. The CDR3: CASTGGQSTDTQYF. The CDR3 DNA reads TGTGCCAGCACTGGGGGACAGAGCACAGATACGCAGTATTTT.

The CDR3 protein is CASGLGTGGNYEQYF. For the CDR3, the DNA is TGTGCTAGTGGTTTGGGGACAGGGGGAAACTACGAGCAGTACTTC. V gene TRBV12-5 combines with J gene TRBJ2-7; 10 bases line up with TRBD1. CDR3 length equals 15 residues. Germline V CDR1 and CDR2: LGHNT, FRNRAP. Germline trimming cut 1 base from V and 3 bases from J; bases unmatched to any gene: 3.

The rearrangement joins TRBV20-1 to TRBJ1-2; D gene unclear. The CDR3 length is 11 residues. The germline CDR1 and CDR2 sequences are DFQATT and SNEGSKA (reference sequence). V shed 1 base and J shed 8 bases, with 8 bases lying between them. The CDR3 reads CSARGGEGYTF. CDR3 sequence (DNA): TGCAGTGCTAGAGGAGGTGAGGGCTACACCTTC.

This sequence joins TRBV19 and TRBJ2-7; D possibly corresponds to TRBD2 (5 bases). The CDR3 has 14 amino acids. CDR1 and CDR2 from the germline V gene are LNHDA and SQIVND (reference sequence). V was cut by 3 bases and J by 3 bases, with 12 bases left in between. The DNA for the CDR3 is TGTGCCAGTAGTATCAGACGGGGATTCTACGAGCAGTACTTC. Translated: CASSIRRGFYEQYF.

This clone was detected only a few times. This rearrangement joins TRBV5-1 to TRBJ1-2, with 7 bases matching TRBD1. There are 12 residues in the CDR3. V gave up 4 bases and J gave up 6 bases; unmatched junction bases: 3. Germline V CDR1 and CDR2: SGHRS, YFSETQ. The CDR3 sequence is CASSGDRDGYTF. CDR3 coding DNA: TGCGCCAGCAGCGGCGACAGGGATGGCTACACCTTC.